The 17 T cell receptor beta chains listed next were all sequenced from one sample in a study of HIV-infected children after antiretroviral therapy interruption. The treatment was: PENTA 11 planned treatment interruption arm or continuous ART arm. A 3' RACE protocol on RNA, with unique molecular identifiers, produced the TCR library. TCRdb ran MiXCR on the 3' RACE reads and lists one entry per CDR3 protein. The profile shows approximately 15,000 distinct CDR3 sequences, around 3.5% of them singletons. The sequenced sample was CD45RO+ CD8+ T cells from PBMCs, pooled from several time points, obtained from a donor given antiretroviral therapy, either interrupted or continuous. Subset of the sample: memory CD8+ CD45RO+ CD45RA- T cells. These TCRs come from a pool of human donors with HIV.

This clonotype was recorded at least ten times. V gene TRBV28 combines with J gene TRBJ2-1; 8 bases are shared with TRBD1. After removal of 7 bases from V and 6 bases from J, the junction contained 8 bases not matched to a gene. Per germline, CDR1 MDHEN and CDR2 SYDVKM. The CDR3 is 14 amino acids. The DNA for the CDR3 is TGTGCCAGCAAGCAGGGGGCTGTGGTCAATGAGCAGTTCTTC. It yields the protein CASKQGAVVNEQFF. Complete variable domain (other parts from reference TRBV28 and TRBJ2-1): DVKVTQSSRYLVKRTGEKVFLECVQDMDHENMFWYRQDPGLGLRLIYFSYDVKMKEKGDIPEGYSVSREKKERFSLILESASTNQTSMYLCASKQGAVVNEQFFGPGTRLTVL.

The sample holds many counts of this clonotype. The chain is built from TRBV12-3 or TRBV12-4 and TRBJ1-5; D gene ambiguous. The CDR3 is 14 amino acids. Trimming pared 0 bases from V and 6 bases from J, leaving 9 bases between. Here the CDR3 DNA reads TGTGCCAGCAGTTTAGCCCGGTTTGGTCAGCCCCAGCATTTT. Translation: CASSLARFGQPQHF.

This clonotype has a count of ten or more. The chain combines TRBV20-1 with TRBJ1-5; D perhaps matches TRBD1 (6 bases). CDR3 length: 17 amino acids. In germline, CDR1 is DFQATT, CDR2 SNEGSKA (reference sequence). The V gene lost 6 bases and the J gene lost 0 bases, with 21 bases spanning the gap. The DNA of the CDR3 is TGCAGTGCAATCCGAGCCTCTGCAGGGGATAGCAATCAGCCCCAGCATTTT. Translation: CSAIRASAGDSNQPQHF.

This clonotype was observed many times. The chain joins TRBV4-3 to TRBJ2-6, with a tentative D call TRBD1 (6 bases). Germline CDR1 and CDR2: LGHNA and YSLEER. Trimming took 0 bases from V and 2 from J, leaving 8 bases between them. This CDR3 spans 16 amino acids. CDR3 sequence (DNA): TGCGCCAGCAGCCAAGATTCAGGGGCTGGGGCCAACGTCCTGACTTTC. Its protein product is CASSQDSGAGANVLTF.

The table lists this clonotype with a few counts. The V call is TRBV19, the J call TRBJ2-5, with 9 positions matching TRBD1. This CDR3 contains 15 residues. V was clipped by 7 bases and J by 0 bases; unmatched bases: 6. CDR1 is LNHDA, CDR2 SQIVND, per germline (reference sequence). CDR3 in amino acids: CASTRTGAYQETQYF. The CDR3 DNA reads as TGTGCCAGTACCAGGACAGGGGCGTACCAAGAGACCCAGTACTTC.

This clonotype was recorded at least ten times. The gene calls are TRBV6-2 or TRBV6-3 and TRBJ2-7, with a possible D match to TRBD2 (5 bases). Germline CDR1 reads MNHEY; CDR2 reads SVGEGT. This CDR3 spans 16 amino acids. Trimming took off 2 bases at V and 3 bases at J, with 17 bases between the two ends. This CDR3 is CASSYDLGERNYEQYF. CDR3 nucleotides: TGTGCCAGCAGTTACGATCTCGGGGAGAGAAACTACGAGCAGTACTTC.

As to this clonotype: This may be a read error: a much more frequent sequence differs by one nucleotide. Because the CDR3 is missing its conserved closing phenylalanine or tryptophan, this is likely a read error. This sequence joins TRBV10-3 and TRBJ2-2; D ambiguous. CDR3 length equals 15 residues. Between the trimmed V and J ends, which lost 6 bases and 3 bases, there was a span of 14 bases. The germline CDR1 and CDR2 sequences are ENHRY and SYGVKD. CDR3 nucleotide sequence: TGTGCCATCAGCCATTCAGGACCAGACACCGGGGAGCTGTTTTAT. Translation: CAISHSGPDTGELFY.

This clonotype showed up many times. The chain carries TRBV6-2 or TRBV6-3 and TRBJ2-2; TRBD2 might be the D (6 bases). In germline, CDR1 is MNHEY, CDR2 SVGEGT. The CDR3 runs 15 residues. V lost 7 bases and J lost 3, with 15 bases in between. CDR3 in amino acids: CASTVRGLDTGELFF. The CDR3 coding sequence is TGTGCCAGCACCGTCCGGGGGTTGGACACCGGGGAGCTGTTTTTT.

This clonotype was seen at least ten times. For the CDR3, the DNA is TGTGCCAGCAGCTTTTCTTCCTACGAGCAGTACTTC. It yields the protein CASSFSSYEQYF. V and J are TRBV5-5 and TRBJ2-7; D call uncertain. Trimming pared 2 bases from V and 1 base from J, leaving 4 bases between. CDR3 length: 12 residues. CDR1 is SGHKS and CDR2 is YYEKEE in the germline V gene (reference sequence).

This clonotype was seen many times. This sequence joins TRBV7-2 and TRBJ2-7; D uncertain. Looked up from germline, CDR1 is SGHTA and CDR2 is FQGNSA. There are 13 residues in the CDR3. Trimming removed 1 base from V and 4 bases from J, with 8 bases in between. CDR3 in DNA: TGTGCCAGCAGCTTAGGGGTAGGGTACGAGCAGTACTTC. It translates to CASSLGVGYEQYF.

This clonotype was counted at least ten times. V and J are TRBV7-3 and TRBJ2-3, with no clear D. Germline assignment: CDR1 SGHTA and CDR2 FQGTGA. The germline V and J ends were trimmed by 7 bases and 5 bases, with 7 bases remaining between them. The CDR3 loop spans 11 amino acids. The CDR3 nucleotides are TGTGCCAGCACCCACGGAGATACGCAGTATTTT. This codes for CASTHGDTQYF.

This clonotype was picked up many times. This rearrangement joins TRBV10-3 to TRBJ2-2, with 10 positions matching TRBD1. Germline V lookup: CDR1 ENHRY, CDR2 SYGVKD. With V trimmed by 5 bases and J by 5 bases, 2 bases remained unmatched. CDR3 length equals 14 residues. CDR3 in amino acids: CAISPGQGTGELFF. CDR3 coding DNA: TGTGCCATCAGTCCGGGACAGGGGACCGGGGAGCTGTTTTTT.

This clonotype was observed at least ten times. The J gene is TRBJ1-5, the V gene TRBV18; 10 nucleotides line up with TRBD1. Trimming cost V 1 base and J 7 bases; bases outside gene matches: 4. CDR1 and CDR2 from the germline V gene are KGHSH and LQKENI. CDR3 size: 15 residues. This CDR3 is CASSPRGQGWQPQHF. The DNA of the CDR3 is TGTGCCAGCTCACCACGGGGACAGGGGTGGCAGCCCCAGCATTTT.

Many counts were recorded for this clonotype. This sequence joins TRBV20-1 and TRBJ2-7; 9 bases line up with TRBD2. The J segment lost 0 bases and the V segment lost 0 bases, leaving 6 bases of the junction unmatched. Germline assignment: CDR1 DFQATT and CDR2 SNEGSKA (reference sequence). This CDR3 contains 16 residues. The CDR3 protein is CSARDGLREGSYEQYF. CDR3 bases: TGCAGTGCTAGAGATGGATTGCGGGAGGGCTCCTACGAGCAGTACTTC.

This clonotype showed up many times. The gene calls are TRBV20-1 and TRBJ2-7; maybe TRBD2 (6 bases). CDR3 length equals 16 residues. V lost 1 base and J 2 bases, leaving 18 bases between the germline ends. The germline CDR1 and CDR2 sequences are DFQATT and SNEGSKA (reference sequence). The CDR3 DNA reads as TGCAGTGCTAGAGGTGGATTCGGGACTGACACCTACGAGCAGTACTTC. Its translation is CSARGGFGTDTYEQYF.

There are many counts of this clonotype. The chain carries TRBV27 and TRBJ2-6, with D perhaps matching TRBD1 or TRBD2 (6 bases each). Trimming took 4 bases from V and 0 from J, leaving 10 bases between them. In germline, CDR1 is MNHEY, CDR2 SMNVEV (reference sequence). The CDR3 runs to 16 residues. The CDR3 sequence: CASSSGDISGANVLTF. CDR3 sequence (DNA): TGTGCCAGCAGTTCGGGGGACATCTCTGGGGCCAACGTCCTGACTTTC.

This clonotype was seen repeatedly, ten times or more. The chain recombines TRBV4-3 with TRBJ2-1; the D gene could be TRBD1 or TRBD2 (6 bases each). Germline CDR1 LGHNA, CDR2 YSLEER. The CDR3 has 19 amino acids. V shed 3 bases and J shed 1 base, with 22 bases lying between them. CDR3 sequence (DNA): TGCGCCAGCAGCCACACTGCGGCCGGGGGCGAATGGTCCTACAATGAGCAGTTCTTC. Protein product: CASSHTAAGGEWSYNEQFF.